The 22 T cell receptor beta chains listed next were all sequenced from one sample in a study of blood T cell repertoires in COVID-19. Repertoires were generated with immunoSEQ multiplex PCR, while TCRdb's copy carries only in-frame clones and drops some. The table has 200,000 to 250,000 clones, around three quarters seen once. Material: peripheral blood. These receptors originate from a woman in her 70s with acute or convalescent COVID-19.

The chain carries TRBV7-3 and TRBJ2-1; D unresolved. Per germline, CDR1 SGHTA and CDR2 FQGTGA. The CDR3 is made up of 15 amino acids. V shed 5 bases and J shed 0 bases, with 11 bases lying between them. DNA for the CDR3: TGTGCCAGCAGCCTCCAAACGAGCTCCTACAATGAGCAGTTCTTC. Translating gives CASSLQTSSYNEQFF.

This clone was seen only once. V and J are TRBV5-1 and TRBJ2-3; 13 bases are a match to TRBD2. Germline CDR1 SGHRS, CDR2 YFSETQ. CDR3 length equals 17 residues. V gave up 0 bases and J gave up 4 bases; unmatched junction bases: 5. CDR3 amino acids: CASSLGLAGGGSDTQYF. CDR3 in DNA: TGCGCCAGCAGCTTGGGACTAGCGGGAGGTGGGTCAGATACGCAGTATTTT.

The chain joins TRBV18 to TRBJ1-6, with D perhaps TRBD1 (5 bases). Between the trimmed V and J ends, which lost 1 base and 5 bases, there was a span of 12 bases. The germline gives CDR1 KGHSH, CDR2 LQKENI. This CDR3 has 16 residues. The CDR3 DNA is TGTGCCAGCTCACCACTTGCGGCAGGGAATAATTCACCCCTCCACTTT. As protein: CASSPLAAGNNSPLHF.

The rearrangement uses TRBV24-1 and TRBJ2-3, with D possibly matching TRBD2 (6 bases). V shed 0 bases and J shed 4 bases, with 13 bases lying between them. CDR1 is KGHDR, CDR2 SFDVKD, per germline. The CDR3 length is 16 residues. CDR3 nucleotide sequence: TGTGCCACCAGTGATTTGCCGACTAGTGCGGCAGATACGCAGTATTTT. Residues: CATSDLPTSAADTQYF.

The chain links TRBV15 to TRBJ2-3; possibly TRBD2 for D (5 bases). Germline CDR1 is LNHNV and CDR2 is YYDKDF (reference sequence). CDR3 size: 14 residues. Trimming left V 5 bases short and J 0 bases short, with 9 bases between. CDR3 nucleotide sequence: TGTGCCACCAGCCCGGGCGGGAGCACAGATACGCAGTATTTT. Amino acids: CATSPGGSTDTQYF.

CDR3 amino acids: CASSWSTATEAFF. DNA for the CDR3: TGTGCCAGCAGTTGGAGTACGGCCACTGAAGCTTTCTTT. The genes are TRBV12-3 or TRBV12-4 and TRBJ1-1; D is unresolved. CDR3 length equals 13 residues. V lost 4 bases to trimming and J lost 4 bases, with 10 bases between them.

The chain employs TRBV2 and TRBJ2-2; 9 bases map to TRBD2. The CDR3 sequence is 15 residues long. Trimming took 6 bases from V and 5 from J; bases not matched to a gene: 7. The germline V gene has CDR1 SNHLY and CDR2 FYNNEI. The CDR3 DNA is TGTGCCAGCAGGGGTAGCGGGAGAGGGACCGGGGAGCTGTTTTTT. Translation: CASRGSGRGTGELFF. The full variable domain, rest sourced from reference TRBV2 and TRBJ2-2, is EPEVTQTPSHQVTQMGQEVILRCVPISNHLYFYWYRQILGQKVEFLVSFYNNEISEKSEIFDDQFSVERPDGSNFTLKIRSTKLEDSAMYFCASRGSGRGTGELFFGEGSRLTVL.

The chain combines TRBV28 with TRBJ2-5; no clear D. Trimming left V 6 bases short and J 1 base short, with 6 bases between. The germline gives CDR1 MDHEN, CDR2 SYDVKM. This CDR3 contains 12 residues. The CDR3 protein is CASRAVQETQYF. The CDR3 DNA follows: TGTGCCAGCAGGGCGGTCCAAGAGACCCAGTACTTC. Full variable domain (rest looked up from reference TRBV28 and TRBJ2-5): DVKVTQSSRYLVKRTGEKVFLECVQDMDHENMFWYRQDPGLGLRLIYFSYDVKMKEKGDIPEGYSVSREKKERFSLILESASTNQTSMYLCASRAVQETQYFGPGTRLLVL.

The V call is TRBV30, the J call TRBJ2-2; 8 bases agree with TRBD2. Germline-derived CDR1 and CDR2 are GTSNPN and SVGIG (reference sequence). The length of the CDR3 is 13 residues. J gave up 9 bases and V 1 base, and 4 bases lay outside the gene matches. CDR3 sequence: CAWSEAGDRELFF. CDR3 in DNA: TGTGCCTGGAGTGAAGCGGGAGACCGGGAGCTGTTTTTT. The full variable domain, with the rest looked up from reference TRBV30 and TRBJ2-2, is SQTIHQWPATLVQPVGSPLSLECTVEGTSNPNLYWYRQAAGRGLQLLFYSVGIGQISSEVPQNLSASRPQDRQFILSSKKLLLSDSGFYLCAWSEAGDRELFFGEGSRLTVL.

The chain joins TRBV30 to TRBJ1-1, with TRBD1 as a possible D gene (5 bases). Trimming removed 2 bases from V and 4 bases from J, with 14 bases in between. Germline CDR1 reads GTSNPN; CDR2 reads SVGIG (reference sequence). This CDR3 is 14 amino acids long. The CDR3 nucleotides are TGTGCCTGGAGTTCTTTAGTGGGGGGCACTGAAGCTTTCTTT. This sequence encodes CAWSSLVGGTEAFF.

Details on this clone: Additional DNA sequences in this sample encode the identical CDR3. The gene calls are TRBV5-1 and TRBJ2-5; D is possibly TRBD1 (5 bases). Per the germline V gene, CDR1 is SGHRS and CDR2 is YFSETQ. Trimming shortened V by 0 bases and J by 2 bases, and 8 bases separated the two germline ends. There are 14 residues in the CDR3. The CDR3 region is CASSLAGQQETQYF. CDR3 DNA: TGCGCCAGCAGCTTGGCAGGGCAGCAAGAGACCCAGTACTTC.

This clone was seen only once. This chain uses TRBV3-1 (or the pseudogene TRBV3-2) with TRBJ2-1; D perhaps matches TRBD1 (5 bases). The germline V gene has CDR1 LGHDT and CDR2 YNNKEL (reference sequence). The CDR3 consists of 12 residues. Trimming left V 7 bases short and J 8 bases short, with 12 bases between. The CDR3 DNA follows: TGTGCCAGCACGACAGATATGGATGAGCAGTTCTTC. It yields the protein CASTTDMDEQFF.

This clone was found once. The V and J genes are TRBV5-4 and TRBJ1-2, with 8 bases that match TRBD1. Per the germline V gene, CDR1 is SGHNT and CDR2 is YYREEE (reference sequence). The V gene end was trimmed by 6 bases and the J gene end by 1 base; junction bases not matched to a gene: 11. The CDR3 is made up of 16 amino acids. Here the CDR3 reads CASTPGTGPINYGYTF. Written as DNA, the CDR3 is TGTGCCAGCACCCCGGGGACAGGACCGATTAACTATGGCTACACCTTC.

The rearrangement links TRBV6-1 to TRBJ2-1, with a weak D call TRBD2 (5 bases). The CDR3 length is 16 residues. Germline V gene data show CDR1 as MNHNS and CDR2 as SASEGT. The V end was cut by 5 bases, the J end by 9 bases, with 23 bases between. CDR3 nucleotides: TGTGCCAGCAGTAAAGAAGGGAGTTTCGTAACAAGTGAGCAGTTCTTC. Protein: CASSKEGSFVTSEQFF.

This clone came up once. V gene TRBV5-5 combines with J gene TRBJ2-6; 10 bases align to TRBD2. The CDR3 spans 18 residues. Germline loops: CDR1 SGHKS, CDR2 YYEKEE (reference sequence). Germline trimming cut 0 bases from V and 0 bases from J; bases unmatched to any gene: 3. The CDR3 DNA is TGTGCCAGCAGCTTGGGGCCTAGCGGGAGCTCTGGGGCCAACGTCCTGACTTTC. It encodes CASSLGPSGSSGANVLTF.

V and J are TRBV28 and TRBJ1-4, with 9 bases aligning to TRBD1. Germline CDR1 and CDR2: MDHEN and SYDVKM. The junction had 7 bases not matched to a gene; V was cut back by 5 bases and J by 3 bases. The CDR3 sequence is 16 residues long. CDR3 amino acids: CASSQGQGTPNEKLFF. Here the CDR3 DNA reads TGTGCCAGCAGTCAAGGACAGGGGACCCCTAATGAAAAACTGTTTTTT.

This rearrangement joins TRBV25-1 to TRBJ1-6, with D possibly TRBD1 on 5 matching bases. CDR1 and CDR2 from the germline V gene are MGHDK and SYGVNS. The CDR3 totals 16 residues. With 1 base removed from V and 10 bases from J, the gap between germline ends came to 17 bases. The chain's CDR3 is CASSESGGSFRSPLHF. The DNA of the CDR3 is TGTGCCAGCAGTGAATCCGGGGGGTCCTTTCGGTCACCCCTCCACTTT. The full variable domain, its missing parts supplied by reference TRBV25-1 and TRBJ1-6, is EADIYQTPRYLVIGTGKKITLECSQTMGHDKMYWYQQDPGMELHLIHYSYGVNSTEKGDLSSESTVSRIRTEHFPLTLESARPSHTSQYLCASSESGGSFRSPLHFGNGTRLTVT.

This clone was recorded many times. The V and J genes are TRBV6-2 or TRBV6-3 and TRBJ2-3, with 8 bases that match TRBD2. Unmatched junction bases numbered 8, after V lost 4 bases and J lost 2 bases. The V gene's germline CDR1 is MNHEY and CDR2 SVGEGT. This CDR3 comprises 16 residues. CDR3 protein: CASSFTSGTFTDTQYF. For the CDR3, the DNA is TGTGCCAGCAGTTTCACTAGCGGAACCTTCACAGATACGCAGTATTTT.

V and J are TRBV27 and TRBJ2-2; 10 bases are shared with TRBD2. The CDR3 covers 15 residues. V lost 5 bases, J lost 3 bases, and 3 bases stayed unmatched. CDR1 MNHEY and CDR2 SMNVEV come from the germline V gene (reference sequence). This CDR3 is CASSPLAGDTGELFF. DNA for the CDR3: TGTGCCAGCAGTCCCCTAGCGGGAGACACCGGGGAGCTGTTTTTT.

This clone showed up just a few times. J is TRBJ2-5 and V is TRBV5-1, with unresolved D. Germline-derived CDR1 and CDR2 are SGHRS and YFSETQ. The length of the CDR3 is 14 residues. Between the trimmed V and J ends, which lost 2 bases and 5 bases, there was a span of 13 bases. The CDR3 bases are TGCGCCAGCAGCTTATATCTAGTCGGTGAGACCCAGTACTTC. Amino acids: CASSLYLVGETQYF.

The chain carries TRBV29-1 and TRBJ2-7, with a possible D match to TRBD2 (6 bases). The CDR3 length is 13 residues. V lost 4 bases and J lost 3, with 13 bases in between. Germline V gives CDR1 SQVTM, CDR2 ANQGSEA. CDR3 in DNA: TGCAGCGTTGGTACGGGACTTAACTACGAGCAGTACTTC. Translating gives CSVGTGLNYEQYF.

The gene calls are TRBV6-6 and TRBJ1-5; 8 positions match TRBD1. CDR1 MNHNY and CDR2 SVGAGI come from the germline V gene (reference sequence). J lost 2 bases, V lost 4 bases, and 4 bases had no gene match. The CDR3 sequence is 15 residues long. CDR3 in DNA: TGTGCCAGCAGTTCTGTGACAGGGGGCAATCAGCCCCAGCATTTT. Translation gives CASSSVTGGNQPQHF.